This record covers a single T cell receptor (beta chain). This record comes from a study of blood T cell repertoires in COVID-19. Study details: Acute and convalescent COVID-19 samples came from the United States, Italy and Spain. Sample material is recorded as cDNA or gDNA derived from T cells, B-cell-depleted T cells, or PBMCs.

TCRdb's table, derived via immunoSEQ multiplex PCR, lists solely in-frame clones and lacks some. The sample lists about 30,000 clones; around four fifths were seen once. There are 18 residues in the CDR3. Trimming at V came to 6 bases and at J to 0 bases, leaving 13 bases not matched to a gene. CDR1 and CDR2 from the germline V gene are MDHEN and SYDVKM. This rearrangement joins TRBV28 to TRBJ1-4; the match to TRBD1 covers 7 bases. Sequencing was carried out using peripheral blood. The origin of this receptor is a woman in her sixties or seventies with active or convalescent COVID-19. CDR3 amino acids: CASSPPRQGHATNEKLFF. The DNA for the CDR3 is TGTGCCAGCAGCCCCCCTCGACAGGGACATGCAACTAATGAAAAACTGTTTTTT.